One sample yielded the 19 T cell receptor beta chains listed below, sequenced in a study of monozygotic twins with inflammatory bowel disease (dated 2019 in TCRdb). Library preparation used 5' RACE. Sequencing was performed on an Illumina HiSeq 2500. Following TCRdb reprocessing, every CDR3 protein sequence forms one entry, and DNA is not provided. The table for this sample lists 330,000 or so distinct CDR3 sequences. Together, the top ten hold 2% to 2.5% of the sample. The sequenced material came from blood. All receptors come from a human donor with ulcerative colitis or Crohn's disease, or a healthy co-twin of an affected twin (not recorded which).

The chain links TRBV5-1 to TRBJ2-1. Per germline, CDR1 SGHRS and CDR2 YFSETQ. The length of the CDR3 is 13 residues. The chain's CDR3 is CASSPHQYNEQFF.

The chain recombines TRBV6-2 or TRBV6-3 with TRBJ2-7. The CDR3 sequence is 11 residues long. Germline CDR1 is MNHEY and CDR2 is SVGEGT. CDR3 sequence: CASRARYEQYF.

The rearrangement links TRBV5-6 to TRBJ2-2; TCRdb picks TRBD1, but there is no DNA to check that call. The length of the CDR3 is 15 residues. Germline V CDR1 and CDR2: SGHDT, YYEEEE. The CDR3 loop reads CASSLAGGNTGELFF.

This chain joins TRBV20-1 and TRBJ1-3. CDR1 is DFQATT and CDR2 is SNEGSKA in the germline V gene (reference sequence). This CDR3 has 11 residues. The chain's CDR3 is CSQATGNTIYF.

The CDR3 is CASSATGNYGYTF. The gene calls are TRBV9 and TRBJ1-2. The CDR3 contains 13 residues. Germline loops: CDR1 SGDLS, CDR2 YYNGEE.

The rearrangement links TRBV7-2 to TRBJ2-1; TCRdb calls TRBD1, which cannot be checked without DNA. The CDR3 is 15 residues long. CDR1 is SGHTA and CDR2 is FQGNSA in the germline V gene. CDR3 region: CASSLGQDRGNEQFF.

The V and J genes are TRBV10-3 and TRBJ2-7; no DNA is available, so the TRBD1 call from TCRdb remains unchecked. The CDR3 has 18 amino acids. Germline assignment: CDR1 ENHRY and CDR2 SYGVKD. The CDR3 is CAISAGTGGGRANYEQYF.

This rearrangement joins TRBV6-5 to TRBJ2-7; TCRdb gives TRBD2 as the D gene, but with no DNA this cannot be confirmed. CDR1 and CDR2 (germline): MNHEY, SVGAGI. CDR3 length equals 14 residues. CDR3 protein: CASSSRGGAAEQYF.

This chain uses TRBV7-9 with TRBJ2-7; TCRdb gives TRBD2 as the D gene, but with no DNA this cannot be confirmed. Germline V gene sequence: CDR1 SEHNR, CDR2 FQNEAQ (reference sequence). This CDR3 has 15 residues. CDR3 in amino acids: CASRPGAEGVYEQYF.

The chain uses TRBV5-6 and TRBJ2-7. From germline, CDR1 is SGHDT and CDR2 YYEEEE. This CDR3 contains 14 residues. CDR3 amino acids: CASSFTGISYEQYF.

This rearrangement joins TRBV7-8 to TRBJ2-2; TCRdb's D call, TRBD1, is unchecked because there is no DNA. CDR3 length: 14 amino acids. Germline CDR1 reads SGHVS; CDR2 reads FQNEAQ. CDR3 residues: CASRGPPNTGELFF.

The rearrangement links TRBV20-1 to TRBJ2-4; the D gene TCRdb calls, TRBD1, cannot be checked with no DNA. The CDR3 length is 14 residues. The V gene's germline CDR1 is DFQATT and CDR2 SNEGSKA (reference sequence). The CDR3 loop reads CSARDSGGVDIQYF.

The CDR3 region is CASSRSTAINEKLFF. The chain links TRBV5-4 to TRBJ1-4; TCRdb's D call of TRBD1 is untestable without DNA. The CDR3 covers 15 residues. CDR1 is SGHNT, CDR2 YYREEE, per germline (reference sequence).

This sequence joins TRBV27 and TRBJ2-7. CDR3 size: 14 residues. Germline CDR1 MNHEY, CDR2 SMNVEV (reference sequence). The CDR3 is CASSYGGDTYEQYF.

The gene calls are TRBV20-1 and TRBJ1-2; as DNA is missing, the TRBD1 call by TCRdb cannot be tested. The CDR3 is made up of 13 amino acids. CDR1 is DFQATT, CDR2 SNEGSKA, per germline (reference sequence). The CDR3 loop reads CSAREQGFYGYTF.

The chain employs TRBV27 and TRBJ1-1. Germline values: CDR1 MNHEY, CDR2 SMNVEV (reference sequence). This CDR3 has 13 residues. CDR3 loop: CASSPQSSRRAFF.

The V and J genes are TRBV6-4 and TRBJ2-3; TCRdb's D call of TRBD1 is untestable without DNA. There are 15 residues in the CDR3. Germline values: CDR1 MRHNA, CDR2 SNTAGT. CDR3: CASSQTGGTTDTQYF.

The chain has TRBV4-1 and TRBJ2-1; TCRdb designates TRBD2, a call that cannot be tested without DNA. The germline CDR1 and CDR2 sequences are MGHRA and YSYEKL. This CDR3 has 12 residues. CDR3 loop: CASRQTSGEQFF.

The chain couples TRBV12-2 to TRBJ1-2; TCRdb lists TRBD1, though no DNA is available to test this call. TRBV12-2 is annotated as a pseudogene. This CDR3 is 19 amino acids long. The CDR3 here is CASRLPSTDTGDTNYGYTF.